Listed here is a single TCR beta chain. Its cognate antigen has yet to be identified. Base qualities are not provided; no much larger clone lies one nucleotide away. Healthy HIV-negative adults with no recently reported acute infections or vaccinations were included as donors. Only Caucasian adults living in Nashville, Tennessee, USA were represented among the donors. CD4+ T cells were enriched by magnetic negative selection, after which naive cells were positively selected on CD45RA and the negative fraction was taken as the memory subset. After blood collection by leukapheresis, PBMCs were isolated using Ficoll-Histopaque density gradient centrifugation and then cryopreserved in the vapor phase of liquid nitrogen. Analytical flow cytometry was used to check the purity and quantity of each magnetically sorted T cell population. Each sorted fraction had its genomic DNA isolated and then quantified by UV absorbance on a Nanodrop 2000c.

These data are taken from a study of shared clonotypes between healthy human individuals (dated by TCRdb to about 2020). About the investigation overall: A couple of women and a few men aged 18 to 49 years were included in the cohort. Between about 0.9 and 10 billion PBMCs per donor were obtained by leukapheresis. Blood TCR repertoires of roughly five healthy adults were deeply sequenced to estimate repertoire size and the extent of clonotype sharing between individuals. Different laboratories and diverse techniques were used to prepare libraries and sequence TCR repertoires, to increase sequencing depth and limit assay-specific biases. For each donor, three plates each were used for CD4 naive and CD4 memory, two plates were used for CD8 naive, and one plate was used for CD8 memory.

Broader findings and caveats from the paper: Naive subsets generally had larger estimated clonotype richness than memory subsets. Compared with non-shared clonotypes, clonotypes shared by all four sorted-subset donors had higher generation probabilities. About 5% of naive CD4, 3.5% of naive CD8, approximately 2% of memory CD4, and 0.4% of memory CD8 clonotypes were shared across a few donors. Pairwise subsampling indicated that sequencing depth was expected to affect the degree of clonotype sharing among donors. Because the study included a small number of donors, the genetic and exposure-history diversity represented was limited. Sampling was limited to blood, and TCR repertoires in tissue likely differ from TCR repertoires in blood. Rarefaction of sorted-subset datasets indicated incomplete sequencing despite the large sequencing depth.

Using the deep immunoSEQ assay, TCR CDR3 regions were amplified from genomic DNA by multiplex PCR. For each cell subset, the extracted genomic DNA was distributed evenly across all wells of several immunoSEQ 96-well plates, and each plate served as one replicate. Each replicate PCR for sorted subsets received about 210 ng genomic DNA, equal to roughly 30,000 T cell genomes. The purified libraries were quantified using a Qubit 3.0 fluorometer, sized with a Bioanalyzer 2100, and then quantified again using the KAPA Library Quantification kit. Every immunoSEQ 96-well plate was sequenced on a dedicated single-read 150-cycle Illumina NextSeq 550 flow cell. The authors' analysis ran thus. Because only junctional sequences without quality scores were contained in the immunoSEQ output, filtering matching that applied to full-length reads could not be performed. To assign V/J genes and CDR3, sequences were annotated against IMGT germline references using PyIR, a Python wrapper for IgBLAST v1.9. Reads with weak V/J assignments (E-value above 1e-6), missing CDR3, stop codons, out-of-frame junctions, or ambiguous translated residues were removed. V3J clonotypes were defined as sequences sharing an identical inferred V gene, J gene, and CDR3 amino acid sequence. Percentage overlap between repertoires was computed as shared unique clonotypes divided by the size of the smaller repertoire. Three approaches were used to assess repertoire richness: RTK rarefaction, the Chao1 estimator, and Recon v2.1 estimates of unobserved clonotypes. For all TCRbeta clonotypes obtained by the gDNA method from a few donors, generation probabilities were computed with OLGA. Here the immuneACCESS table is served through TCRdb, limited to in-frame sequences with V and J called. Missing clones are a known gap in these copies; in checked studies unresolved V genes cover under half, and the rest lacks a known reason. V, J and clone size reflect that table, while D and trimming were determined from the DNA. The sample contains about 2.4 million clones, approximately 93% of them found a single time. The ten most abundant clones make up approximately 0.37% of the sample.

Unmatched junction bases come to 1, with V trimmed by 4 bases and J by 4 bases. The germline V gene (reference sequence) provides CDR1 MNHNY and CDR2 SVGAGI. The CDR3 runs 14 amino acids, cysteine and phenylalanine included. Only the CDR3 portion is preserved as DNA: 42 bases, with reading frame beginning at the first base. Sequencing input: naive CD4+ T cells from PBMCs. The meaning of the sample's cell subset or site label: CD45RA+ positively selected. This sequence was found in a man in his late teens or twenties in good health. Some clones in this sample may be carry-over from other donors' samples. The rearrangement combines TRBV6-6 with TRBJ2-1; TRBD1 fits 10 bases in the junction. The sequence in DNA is TGTGCCAGCAGTTCGGGACAGGGGTACAATGAGCAGTTCTTC. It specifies CASSSGQGYNEQFF.